These 18 T cell receptor beta chains were sequenced from one sample in a study of TIL therapy for anti-PD-1-resistant metastatic lung cancer. This was the immunoSEQ v3 assay. Here immunoSEQ multiplex PCR was the method, and the copy in TCRdb shows in-frame clones only, minus some. The sample includes 20,000 to 25,000 clones, more than 65% of them seen just once. Time point specified: pre-treatment sample, taken before nivolumab and TIL therapy. The input for sequencing was blood, taken at baseline. The receptors shown here come from a person aged 25 to 80 with non-small cell lung cancer.

V is TRBV7-9 and J is TRBJ2-6; TRBD1 agrees at 8 bases. Trimming removed 3 bases from V and 1 base from J; junction bases left unmatched: 8. The CDR3 covers 18 residues. Germline CDR1 is SEHNR and CDR2 is FQNEAQ (reference sequence). The DNA for the CDR3 is TGTGCCAGCAGCTTGCGACAGGGGAGCTCGTCTGGGGCCAACGTCCTGACTTTC. It encodes CASSLRQGSSSGANVLTF.

The chain combines TRBV10-2 with TRBJ2-2, with 8 bases matching TRBD1. CDR3 size: 18 residues. J lost 6 bases, V lost 2 bases, and 14 bases had no gene match. The V gene's germline CDR1 is WSHSY and CDR2 SAAADI. The CDR3 reads CASSEVDRVAFWAGELFF. CDR3 DNA sequence: TGCGCCAGCAGTGAGGTGGACAGGGTAGCCTTCTGGGCCGGGGAGCTGTTTTTT.

V and J are TRBV5-5 and TRBJ1-2; D remains unclear. The CDR3 has 14 residues. V dropped 1 base and J dropped 2 bases, with 9 bases sitting between them. Germline assignment: CDR1 SGHKS and CDR2 YYEKEE (reference sequence). In nucleotides, the CDR3 is TGTGCCAGCAGCTTGACACGTTACAACTATGGCTACACCTTC. Protein product: CASSLTRYNYGYTF.

The gene calls are TRBV10-3 and TRBJ1-1, with D tentatively TRBD1 (5 bases). CDR3 length equals 14 residues. V lost 10 bases and J lost 1, with 16 bases in between. Germline assignment: CDR1 ENHRY and CDR2 SYGVKD. The CDR3 sequence: CATVQQATNTEAFF. CDR3 nucleotide sequence: TGTGCCACCGTCCAACAGGCTACGAACACTGAAGCTTTCTTT.

The J gene is TRBJ2-3, the V gene TRBV7-9; 7 nucleotides align to TRBD2. Trimming cost V 4 bases and J 2 bases; bases outside gene matches: 3. The CDR3 covers 14 residues. Germline lookup yields CDR1 SEHNR and CDR2 FQNEAQ (reference sequence). The CDR3 protein is CASSSSGNTDTQYF. The DNA of the CDR3 is TGTGCCAGCAGCTCCAGCGGGAACACAGATACGCAGTATTTT.

The chain employs TRBV19 and TRBJ2-2, with 7 positions matching TRBD1. The junction had 10 bases not matched to a gene; V was cut back by 6 bases and J by 6 bases. The CDR3 length is 15 residues. The germline gives CDR1 LNHDA, CDR2 SQIVND (reference sequence). The CDR3 protein is CASSAASTGAGELFF. The CDR3 region has the DNA TGTGCCAGTAGCGCCGCATCTACAGGGGCCGGGGAGCTGTTTTTT.

The chain joins TRBV10-3 to TRBJ2-5; 7 bases map to TRBD2. The CDR3 length is 15 residues. CDR1 ENHRY and CDR2 SYGVKD come from the germline V gene. V shed 3 bases, J shed 0 bases, and the junction held 4 bases outside the gene matches. The CDR3 here is CAISDPSGYQETQYF. The CDR3 bases are TGTGCCATCAGTGATCCTAGCGGATACCAAGAGACCCAGTACTTC.

The chain links TRBV7-9 to TRBJ2-1; D is possibly TRBD1 (5 bases). V lost 1 base and J 7 bases, leaving 8 bases between the germline ends. Germline V gene data show CDR1 as SEHNR and CDR2 as FQNEAQ (reference sequence). CDR3 length: 13 amino acids. CDR3 amino acids: CASSLGQNNEQFF. The CDR3 DNA is TGTGCCAGCAGCTTAGGACAGAATAATGAGCAGTTCTTC.

This clone was picked up a small number of times. The genes are TRBV12-3 or TRBV12-4 and TRBJ1-6; D call uncertain. V gave up 10 bases and J gave up 7 bases, with 14 bases separating them. The CDR3 spans 13 residues. CDR3 coding DNA: TGTGCCACTCTTTTCCCAACGAATTCACCCCTCCACTTT. Translated: CATLFPTNSPLHF.

The V call is TRBV5-1, the J call TRBJ2-3; D remains ambiguous. Germline CDR1 and CDR2: SGHRS and YFSETQ. There are 14 residues in the CDR3. Trimming removed 5 bases from V and 2 bases from J, with 12 bases in between. Here the CDR3 DNA reads TGCGCCAGCAGGCCTAGTCTTATCACAGATACGCAGTATTTT. Translating gives CASRPSLITDTQYF.

The gene calls are TRBV12-5 and TRBJ2-1; a weak D match, TRBD2 (5 bases). V was cut by 3 bases and J by 1 base, with 7 bases left in between. The CDR3 runs to 14 residues. Germline V CDR1 and CDR2: LGHNT, FRNRAP. The CDR3 loop reads CASGFEGSYNEQFF. The DNA of the CDR3 is TGTGCTAGTGGTTTCGAGGGTTCCTACAATGAGCAGTTCTTC.

The chain links TRBV6-5 to TRBJ2-1, with D possibly being TRBD2 (5 bases). Trimming left V 0 bases short and J 7 bases short, with 7 bases between. CDR1 is MNHEY and CDR2 is SVGAGI in the germline V gene. CDR3 length: 13 residues. Written as DNA, the CDR3 is TGTGCCAGCAGTTACTCGAGGGTAAATGAGCAGTTCTTC. Translating gives CASSYSRVNEQFF.

V and J are TRBV5-1 and TRBJ2-3; D possibly corresponds to TRBD2 (5 bases). V was cut by 4 bases and J by 2 bases, with 14 bases left in between. CDR1 is SGHRS and CDR2 is YFSETQ in the germline V gene. The CDR3 loop spans 15 amino acids. CDR3 residues: CASSPRGAATDTQYF. In DNA form, the CDR3 reads TGCGCCAGCAGCCCCCGGGGAGCGGCCACAGATACGCAGTATTTT. The entire variable domain, with the rest obtained from reference TRBV5-1 and TRBJ2-3, is as follows: KAGVTQTPRYLIKTRGQQVTLSCSPISGHRSVSWYQQTPGQGLQFLFEYFSETQRNKGNFPGRFSGRQFSNSRSEMNVSTLELGDSALYLCASSPRGAATDTQYFGPGTRLTVL.

The rearrangement joins TRBV5-1 to TRBJ2-5; 10 nucleotides agree with TRBD2. CDR3 length: 15 residues. J was trimmed by 4 bases and V by 0 bases; bases with no gene match: 3. The germline gives CDR1 SGHRS, CDR2 YFSETQ. CDR3 region: CASSLVASGGETQYF. The CDR3 nucleotides are TGCGCCAGCAGCTTGGTGGCTAGCGGGGGAGAGACCCAGTACTTC.

The CDR3 loop is CASSFSGHQNTEAFF. The CDR3 DNA reads as TGTGCCAGCAGCTTTTCGGGACACCAGAACACTGAAGCTTTCTTT. This chain uses TRBV5-5 with TRBJ1-1, with D tentatively TRBD1 (6 bases). The CDR3 sequence is 15 residues long. Germline values: CDR1 SGHKS, CDR2 YYEKEE (reference sequence). V was cut by 2 bases and J by 1 base, with 12 bases left in between.

This rearrangement joins TRBV6-5 to TRBJ2-4; D gene ambiguous. In germline, CDR1 is MNHEY, CDR2 SVGAGI. V was shortened by 7 bases and J by 0 bases, with 13 bases between the two germline ends. The CDR3 sequence is 15 residues long. The CDR3 DNA reads as TGTGCCAGCACTCTGGCAGAACTAGCCAAAAACATTCAGTACTTC. Amino acids: CASTLAELAKNIQYF.

Only a few counts were recorded for this clone. This chain uses TRBV19 with TRBJ1-5; D is possibly TRBD1 (6 bases). Germline CDR1 is LNHDA and CDR2 is SQIVND (reference sequence). CDR3 length: 12 residues. V lost 8 bases to trimming and J lost 4 bases, with 9 bases between them. This CDR3 reads CASEGDNQPQHF. CDR3 DNA: TGTGCCAGTGAGGGGGATAATCAGCCCCAGCATTTT.

The chain carries TRBV6-7 and TRBJ2-2; D possibly corresponds to TRBD1 (6 bases). Being an ORF, TRBV6-7 has a function that is uncertain. The CDR3 is made up of 15 amino acids. V lost 3 bases and J lost 4, with 12 bases in between. Here the CDR3 reads CASSYWGLVTGELFF. Written as DNA, the CDR3 is TGTGCCAGCAGTTATTGGGGGCTCGTCACCGGGGAGCTGTTTTTT.